This entry concerns a single T cell receptor (beta chain). Its specificity is not known. These data belong to a study of vaccination effects on CD4 cells after COVID-19. Cultured cells yielded isolated CD4+ T cells after less than 11 days. Method: immunoSEQ multiplex PCR; TCRdb's copy keeps in-frame clones and lacks some. The sample contains approximately 60,000 clones, approximately 70% of which appear only once. The CDR3 runs to 16 residues. The V call is TRBV21-1, the J call TRBJ1-5; the D segment call TRBD1 is taken from the table without a DNA check. TRBV21-1 counts as a pseudogene. The sequence was obtained from a human donor who had a prior SARS-CoV-2 infection. The sample in question was CD4+ T cells from PBMCs cultured without peptide, obtained before COVID-19 vaccination. The DNA of the CDR3 is TGTGCCAGCAGCAAACAGGCCAGGGATGGCAATCAGCCCCAGCATTTT. This sequence encodes CASSKQARDGNQPQHF.